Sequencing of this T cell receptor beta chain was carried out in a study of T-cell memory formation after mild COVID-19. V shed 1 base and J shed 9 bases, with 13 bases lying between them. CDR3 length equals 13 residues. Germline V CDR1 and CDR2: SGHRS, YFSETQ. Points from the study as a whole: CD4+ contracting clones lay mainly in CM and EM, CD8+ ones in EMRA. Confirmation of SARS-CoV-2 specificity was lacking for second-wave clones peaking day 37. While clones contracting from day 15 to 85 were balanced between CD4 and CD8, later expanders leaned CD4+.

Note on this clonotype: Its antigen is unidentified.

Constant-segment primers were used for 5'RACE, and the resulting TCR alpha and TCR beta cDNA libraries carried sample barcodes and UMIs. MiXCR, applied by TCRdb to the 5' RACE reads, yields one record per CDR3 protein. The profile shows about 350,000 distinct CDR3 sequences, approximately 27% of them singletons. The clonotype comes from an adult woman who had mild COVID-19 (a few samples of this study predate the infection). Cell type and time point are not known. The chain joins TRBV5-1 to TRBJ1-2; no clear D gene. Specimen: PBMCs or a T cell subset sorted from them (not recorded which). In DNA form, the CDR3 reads TGCGCCAGCAGCTTGCCCGGGGATGGGAGCTACACCTTC. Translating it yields CASSLPGDGSYTF.